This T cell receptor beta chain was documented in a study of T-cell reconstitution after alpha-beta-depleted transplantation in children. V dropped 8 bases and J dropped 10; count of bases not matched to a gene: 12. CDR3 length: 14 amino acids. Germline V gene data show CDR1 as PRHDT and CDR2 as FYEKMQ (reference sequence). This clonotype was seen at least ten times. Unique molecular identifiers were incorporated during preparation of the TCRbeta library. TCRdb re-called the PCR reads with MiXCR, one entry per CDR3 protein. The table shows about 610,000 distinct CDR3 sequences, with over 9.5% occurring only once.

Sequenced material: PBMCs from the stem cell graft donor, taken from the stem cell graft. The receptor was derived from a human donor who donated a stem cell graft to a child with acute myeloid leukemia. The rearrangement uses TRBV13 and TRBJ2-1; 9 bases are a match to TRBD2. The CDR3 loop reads CASRLLAGLGEQFF. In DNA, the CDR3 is TGTGCCAGCCGCCTTCTAGCGGGGCTGGGGGAGCAGTTCTTC.